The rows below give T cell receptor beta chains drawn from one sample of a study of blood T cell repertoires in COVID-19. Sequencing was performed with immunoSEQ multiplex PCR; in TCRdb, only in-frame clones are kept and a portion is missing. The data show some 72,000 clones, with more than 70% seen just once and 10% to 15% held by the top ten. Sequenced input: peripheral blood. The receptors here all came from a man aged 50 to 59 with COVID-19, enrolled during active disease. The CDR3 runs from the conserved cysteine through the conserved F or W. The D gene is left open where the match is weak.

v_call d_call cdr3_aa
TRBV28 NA CASTSTGNTIYF
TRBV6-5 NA CASSYLRGGTYEQYF
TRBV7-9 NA CASSATGTTGSVNTEAFF
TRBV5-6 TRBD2 CASTPHGLAGVDEQFF
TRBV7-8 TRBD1 CASSSRDRSSPLHF
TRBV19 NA CASSPRRSSYEQYF
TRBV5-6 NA CASRRVDIGDGYTF
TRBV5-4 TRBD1 CASSLDAGGTGNYEQYF
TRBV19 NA CASSIDRGQGINTEAFF
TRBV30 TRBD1 CAWSVNQRLGQGENSPLHF
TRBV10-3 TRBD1 CAISGPGQGAVNNEQFF
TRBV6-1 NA CASSEDRNTEAFF
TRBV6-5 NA CASSYSTSSSGNTIYF
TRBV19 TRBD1 CASSIRGQGVNTGELFF
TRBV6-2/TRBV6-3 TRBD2 CASSYPGLAGGDGKNIQYF
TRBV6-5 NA CASSNRDTWRETQYF